This T cell receptor (beta chain) was sequenced for a study of blood T cell repertoires in COVID-19. On the study more broadly: The United States, Italy and Spain provided the acute and convalescent COVID-19 samples.

The CDR3 is 16 amino acids. Germline-derived CDR1 and CDR2 are SGHRS and YFSETQ. V was clipped by 0 bases and J by 0 bases; unmatched bases: 5. Sequencing was performed with immunoSEQ multiplex PCR; in TCRdb, only in-frame clones are kept and a portion is missing. The sample holds approximately 76,000 clones, 90% to 95% seen once. This chain uses TRBV5-1 with TRBJ1-1, with 7 bases that match TRBD1. The source material was peripheral blood. The receptor was derived from a human donor in a cohort sampled during active COVID-19. The CDR3 loop is CASSLVGTEVNTEAFF. The CDR3, as DNA: TGCGCCAGCAGCTTGGTTGGGACAGAAGTGAACACTGAAGCTTTCTTT.